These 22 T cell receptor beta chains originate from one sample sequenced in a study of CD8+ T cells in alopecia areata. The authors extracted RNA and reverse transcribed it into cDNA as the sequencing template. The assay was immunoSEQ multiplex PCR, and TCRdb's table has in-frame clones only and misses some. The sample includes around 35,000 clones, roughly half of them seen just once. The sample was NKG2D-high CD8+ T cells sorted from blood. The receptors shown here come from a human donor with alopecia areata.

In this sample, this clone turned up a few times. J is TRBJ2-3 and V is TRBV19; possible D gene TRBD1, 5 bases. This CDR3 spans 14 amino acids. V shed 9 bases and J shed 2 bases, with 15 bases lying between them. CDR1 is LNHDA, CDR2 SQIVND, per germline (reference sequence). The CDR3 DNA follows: TGTGCCAGCTCGACAGAGGAACTCACAGATACGCAGTATTTT. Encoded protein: CASSTEELTDTQYF. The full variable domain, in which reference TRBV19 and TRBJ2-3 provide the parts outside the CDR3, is DGGITQSPKYLFRKEGQNVTLSCEQNLNHDAMYWYRQDPGQGLRLIYYSQIVNDFQKGDIAEGYSVSREKKESFPLTVTSAQKNPTAFYLCASSTEELTDTQYFGPGTRLTVL.

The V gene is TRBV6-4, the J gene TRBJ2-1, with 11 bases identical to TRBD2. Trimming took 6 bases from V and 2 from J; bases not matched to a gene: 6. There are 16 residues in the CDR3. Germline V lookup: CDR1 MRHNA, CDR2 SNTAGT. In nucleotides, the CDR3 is TGTGCCAGCAGCGAACTAGCGGGAGCTGCCTACAATGAGCAGTTCTTC. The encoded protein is CASSELAGAAYNEQFF.

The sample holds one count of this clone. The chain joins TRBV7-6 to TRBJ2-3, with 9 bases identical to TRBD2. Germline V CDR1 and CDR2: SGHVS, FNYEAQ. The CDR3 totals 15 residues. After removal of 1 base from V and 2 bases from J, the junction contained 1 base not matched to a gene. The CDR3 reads CASSLGGGATDTQYF. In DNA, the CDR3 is TGTGCCAGCAGCTTAGGCGGGGGGGCCACAGATACGCAGTATTTT.

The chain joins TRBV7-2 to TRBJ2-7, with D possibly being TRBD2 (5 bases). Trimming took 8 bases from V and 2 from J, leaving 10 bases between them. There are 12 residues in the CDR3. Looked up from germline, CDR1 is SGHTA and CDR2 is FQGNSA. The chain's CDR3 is CASEGSAYEQYF. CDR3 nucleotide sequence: TGTGCCAGCGAGGGCTCCGCCTACGAGCAGTACTTC.

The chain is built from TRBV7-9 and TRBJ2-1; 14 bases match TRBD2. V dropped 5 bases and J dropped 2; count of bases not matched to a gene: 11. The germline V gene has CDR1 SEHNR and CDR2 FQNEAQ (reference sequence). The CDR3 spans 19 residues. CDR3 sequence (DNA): TGTGCCAGCAGCCTCCCCTGGACTAGCGGGGGGTCCCCCTACAATGAGCAGTTCTTC. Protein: CASSLPWTSGGSPYNEQFF.

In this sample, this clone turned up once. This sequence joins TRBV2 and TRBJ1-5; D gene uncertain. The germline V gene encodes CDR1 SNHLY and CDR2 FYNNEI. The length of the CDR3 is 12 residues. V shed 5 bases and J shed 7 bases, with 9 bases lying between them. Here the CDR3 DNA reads TGTGCCAGCAGTTCCCCGAGGCAGCCCCAGCATTTT. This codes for CASSSPRQPQHF.

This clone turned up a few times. CDR3 sequence (DNA): TGTGCCAGCAGCGTAACGGGGCTAGCGGGAGCCGATACGCAGTATTTT. As protein: CASSVTGLAGADTQYF. The rearrangement links TRBV9 to TRBJ2-3; the match to TRBD2 covers 10 bases. CDR1 is SGDLS and CDR2 is YYNGEE in the germline V gene. Trimming removed 1 base from V and 6 bases from J; junction bases left unmatched: 8. The length of the CDR3 is 16 residues. Combining the CDR3 with reference TRBV9 and TRBJ2-3 gives the whole variable domain DSGVTQTPKHLITATGQRVTLRCSPRSGDLSVYWYQQSLDQGLQFLIQYYNGEERAKGNILERFSAQQFPDLHSELNLSSLELGDSALYFCASSVTGLAGADTQYFGPGTRLTVL.

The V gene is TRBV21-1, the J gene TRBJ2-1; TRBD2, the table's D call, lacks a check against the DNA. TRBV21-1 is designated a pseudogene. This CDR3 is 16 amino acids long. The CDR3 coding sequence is TGTGCCAGCAGCCCGGACGCAGCGGGGCCCACTTATGAGCAGTTCTTC. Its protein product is CASSPDAAGPTYEQFF.

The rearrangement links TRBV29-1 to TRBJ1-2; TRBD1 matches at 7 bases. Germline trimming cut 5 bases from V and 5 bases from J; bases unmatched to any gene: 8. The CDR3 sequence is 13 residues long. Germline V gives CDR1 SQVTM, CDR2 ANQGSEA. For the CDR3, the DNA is TGCAGCGTTCCCGGACAGGTGGAATATGGCTACACCTTC. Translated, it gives CSVPGQVEYGYTF.

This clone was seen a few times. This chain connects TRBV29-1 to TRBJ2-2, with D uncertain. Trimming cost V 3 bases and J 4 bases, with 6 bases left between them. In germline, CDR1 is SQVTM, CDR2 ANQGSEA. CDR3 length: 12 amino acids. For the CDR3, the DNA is TGCAGCGTTGACAGATCCACCGGGGAGCTGTTTTTT. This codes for CSVDRSTGELFF.

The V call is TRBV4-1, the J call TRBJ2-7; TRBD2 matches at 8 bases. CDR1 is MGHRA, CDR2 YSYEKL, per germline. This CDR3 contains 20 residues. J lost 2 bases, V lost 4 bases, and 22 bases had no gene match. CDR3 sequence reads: CASSLPGSTSAGVEPYEQYF. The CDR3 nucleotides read TGCGCCAGCAGCCTACCCGGGTCGACTAGCGCGGGGGTAGAGCCCTACGAGCAGTACTTC.

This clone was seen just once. The CDR3 reads CASSVQRPNTGELFF. CDR3 in DNA: TGTGCCAGCTCAGTTCAGCGTCCGAACACCGGGGAGCTGTTTTTT. The chain recombines TRBV6-5 with TRBJ2-2; D call uncertain. Germline V gene data show CDR1 as MNHEY and CDR2 as SVGAGI. The ends were cut back, 8 bases at V and 0 bases at J, with 13 bases in the middle. This CDR3 contains 15 residues.

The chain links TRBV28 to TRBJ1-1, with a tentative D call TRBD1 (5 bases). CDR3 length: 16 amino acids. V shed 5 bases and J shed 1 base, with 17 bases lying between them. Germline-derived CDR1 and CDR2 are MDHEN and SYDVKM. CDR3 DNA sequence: TGTGCCAGCAGTCTCATCGGGGGTGGGAGGAACACTGAAGCTTTCTTT. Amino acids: CASSLIGGGRNTEAFF.

The CDR3 sequence: CASSQVLGPEQFF. Here the CDR3 DNA reads TGTGCCAGTAGCCAAGTGCTCGGACCGGAGCAGTTCTTC. V is TRBV19 and J is TRBJ2-1; D is uncertain. The germline CDR1 and CDR2 sequences are LNHDA and SQIVND (reference sequence). The CDR3 is made up of 13 amino acids. Trimming took 6 bases from V and 10 from J, leaving 16 bases between them.

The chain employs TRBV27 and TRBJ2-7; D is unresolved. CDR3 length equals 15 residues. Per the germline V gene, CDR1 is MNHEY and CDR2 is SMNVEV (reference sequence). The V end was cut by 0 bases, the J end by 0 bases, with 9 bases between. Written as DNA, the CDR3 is TGTGCCAGCAGTTTATCCGCCACCACCTCCTACGAGCAGTACTTC. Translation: CASSLSATTSYEQYF.

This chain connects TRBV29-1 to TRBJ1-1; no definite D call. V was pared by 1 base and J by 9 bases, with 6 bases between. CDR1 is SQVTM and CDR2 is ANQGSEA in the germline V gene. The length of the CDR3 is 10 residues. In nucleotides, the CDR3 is TGCAGCGTTGAAGGCAGACAAGCTTTCTTT. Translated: CSVEGRQAFF.

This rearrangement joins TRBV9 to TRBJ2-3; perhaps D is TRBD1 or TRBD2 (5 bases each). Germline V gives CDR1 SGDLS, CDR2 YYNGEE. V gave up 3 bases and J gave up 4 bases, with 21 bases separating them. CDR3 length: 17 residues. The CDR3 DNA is TGTGCCAGCAGCGGATCCGGGACGCAGGGCCGGTCAGATACGCAGTATTTT. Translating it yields CASSGSGTQGRSDTQYF.

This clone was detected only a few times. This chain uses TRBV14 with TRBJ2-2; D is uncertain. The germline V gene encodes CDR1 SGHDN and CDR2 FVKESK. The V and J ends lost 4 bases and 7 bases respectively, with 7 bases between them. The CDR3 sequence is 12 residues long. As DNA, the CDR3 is TGTGCCAGCAGCCCCGCAGGCGGGGAGCTGTTTTTT. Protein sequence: CASSPAGGELFF.

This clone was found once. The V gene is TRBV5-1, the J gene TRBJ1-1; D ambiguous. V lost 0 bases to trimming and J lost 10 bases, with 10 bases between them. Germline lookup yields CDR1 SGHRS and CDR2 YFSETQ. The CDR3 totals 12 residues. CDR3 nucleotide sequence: TGCGCCAGCAGCTTGGATTCGGCTCGAGCTTTCTTT. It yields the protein CASSLDSARAFF.

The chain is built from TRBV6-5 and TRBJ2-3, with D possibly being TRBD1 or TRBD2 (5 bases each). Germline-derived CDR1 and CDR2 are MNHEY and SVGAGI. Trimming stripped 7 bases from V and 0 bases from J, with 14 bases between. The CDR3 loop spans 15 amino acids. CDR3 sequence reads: CASTPFGASTDTQYF. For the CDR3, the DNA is TGTGCCAGCACCCCATTCGGGGCTAGCACAGATACGCAGTATTTT.

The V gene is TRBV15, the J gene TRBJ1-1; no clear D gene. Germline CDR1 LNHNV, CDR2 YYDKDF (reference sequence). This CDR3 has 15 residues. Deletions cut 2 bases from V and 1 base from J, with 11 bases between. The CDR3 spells CATSRTGRTNTEAFF. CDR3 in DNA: TGTGCCACCAGCAGAACCGGACGGACGAACACTGAAGCTTTCTTT.

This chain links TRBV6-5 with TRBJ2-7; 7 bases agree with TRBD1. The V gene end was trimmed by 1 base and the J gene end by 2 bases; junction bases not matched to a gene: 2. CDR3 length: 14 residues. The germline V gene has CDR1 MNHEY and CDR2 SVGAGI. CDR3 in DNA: TGTGCCAGCAGTTACTTGACAGGGACCTACGAGCAGTACTTC. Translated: CASSYLTGTYEQYF.